This record looks at one T cell receptor (beta chain) sequence and its context. The antigen is unknown. This sample stems from a study of cytomegalovirus exposure and HLA in healthy donors. Study details: In an early release, HLA-typed donors contributed about 80 million unique TCR sequences. General observations from the study: The study dropped some indistinguishable V segments, TRBV6-2 and TRBV6-3 among them.

Primers included in the PCR were 60 Vbeta and 13 Jbeta primers. In the authors' methods: There were about 80 million unique TCR beta chains by a later count, and approximately 11 million of them were shared. The protocol was immunoSEQ multiplex PCR, while the TCRdb copy is restricted to in-frame clones and leaves out a portion. For V, J and clone size, that table is used; D and trimming come from the DNA. The data show about 190,000 clones, with approximately 80% seen just once and approximately 1.1% held by the top ten. CDR3 length: 15 residues. The trim removed 4 bases at V and 8 bases at J, leaving 11 bases unmatched. CDR1 is GTSNPN and CDR2 is SVGIG in the germline V gene (reference sequence). Each donor's status was that of a healthy bone marrow donor.

Sequences were obtained from PBMCs. This receptor was obtained from a woman aged 40 to 49 in good health and CMV-seronegative. This chain joins TRBV30 and TRBJ2-3, with TRBD2 matching over 11 bases. Here the CDR3 reads CAWKPILAGAGTQYF. DNA of the CDR3: TGTGCCTGGAAACCAATACTAGCGGGAGCTGGTACGCAGTATTTT. The complete variable domain, with remaining parts taken from reference TRBV30 and TRBJ2-3, reads SQTIHQWPATLVQPVGSPLSLECTVEGTSNPNLYWYRQAAGRGLQLLFYSVGIGQISSEVPQNLSASRPQDRQFILSSKKLLLSDSGFYLCAWKPILAGAGTQYFGPGTRLTVL.